This T cell receptor beta chain originates from a study of cytomegalovirus exposure and HLA in healthy donors. This clone turned up a few times. Per germline, CDR1 DFQATT and CDR2 SNEGSKA (reference sequence). This CDR3 has 11 residues. V lost 6 bases, J lost 8 bases, and 10 bases lay in between. PCR was performed using 60 Vbeta and 13 Jbeta primers. TCRdb's table, derived via immunoSEQ multiplex PCR, lists solely in-frame clones and lacks some. Counted here are about 94,000 clones, over 65% occurring once; the ten biggest clones make up 9% to 12%. The sample taken for sequencing was PBMCs. V usage is TRBV20-1 and J usage is TRBJ1-4; no firm D call. The clonotype originates from a human donor in good health. The CDR3: CSARWEEKLFF. The CDR3 DNA sequence: TGCAGTGCCCGATGGGAGGAAAAACTGTTTTTT.